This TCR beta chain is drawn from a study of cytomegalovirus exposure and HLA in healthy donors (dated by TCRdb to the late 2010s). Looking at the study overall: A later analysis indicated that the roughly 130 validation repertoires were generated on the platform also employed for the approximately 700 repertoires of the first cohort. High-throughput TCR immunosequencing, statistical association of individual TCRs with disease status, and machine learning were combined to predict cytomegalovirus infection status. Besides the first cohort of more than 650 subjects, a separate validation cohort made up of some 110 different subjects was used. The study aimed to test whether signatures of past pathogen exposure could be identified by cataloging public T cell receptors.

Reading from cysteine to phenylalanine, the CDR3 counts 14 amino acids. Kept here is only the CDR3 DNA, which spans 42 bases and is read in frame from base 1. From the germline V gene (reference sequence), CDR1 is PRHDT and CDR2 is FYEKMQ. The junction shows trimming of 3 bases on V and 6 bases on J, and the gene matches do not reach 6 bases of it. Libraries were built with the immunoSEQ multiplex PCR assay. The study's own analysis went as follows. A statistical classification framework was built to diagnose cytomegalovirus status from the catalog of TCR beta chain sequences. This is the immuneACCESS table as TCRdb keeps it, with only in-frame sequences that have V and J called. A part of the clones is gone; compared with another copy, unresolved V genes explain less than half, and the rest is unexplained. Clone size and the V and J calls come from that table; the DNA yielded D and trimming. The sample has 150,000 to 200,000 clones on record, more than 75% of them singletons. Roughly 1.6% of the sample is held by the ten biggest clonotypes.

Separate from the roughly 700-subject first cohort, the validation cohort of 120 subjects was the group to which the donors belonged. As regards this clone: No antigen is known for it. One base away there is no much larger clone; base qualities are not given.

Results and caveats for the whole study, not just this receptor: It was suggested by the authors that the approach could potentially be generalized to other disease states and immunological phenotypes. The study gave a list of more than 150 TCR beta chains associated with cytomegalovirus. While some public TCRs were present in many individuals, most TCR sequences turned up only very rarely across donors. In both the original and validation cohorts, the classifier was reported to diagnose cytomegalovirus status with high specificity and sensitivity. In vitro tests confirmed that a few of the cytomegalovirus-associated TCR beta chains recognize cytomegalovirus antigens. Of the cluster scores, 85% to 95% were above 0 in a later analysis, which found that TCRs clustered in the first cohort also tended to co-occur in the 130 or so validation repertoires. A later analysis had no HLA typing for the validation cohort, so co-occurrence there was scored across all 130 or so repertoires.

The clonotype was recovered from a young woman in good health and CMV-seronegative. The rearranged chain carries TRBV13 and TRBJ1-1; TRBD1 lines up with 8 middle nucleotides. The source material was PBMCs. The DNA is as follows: TGTGCCAGCAGCTTCCCGACAGGGGACCCTGAAGCTTTCTTT. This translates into CASSFPTGDPEAFF.